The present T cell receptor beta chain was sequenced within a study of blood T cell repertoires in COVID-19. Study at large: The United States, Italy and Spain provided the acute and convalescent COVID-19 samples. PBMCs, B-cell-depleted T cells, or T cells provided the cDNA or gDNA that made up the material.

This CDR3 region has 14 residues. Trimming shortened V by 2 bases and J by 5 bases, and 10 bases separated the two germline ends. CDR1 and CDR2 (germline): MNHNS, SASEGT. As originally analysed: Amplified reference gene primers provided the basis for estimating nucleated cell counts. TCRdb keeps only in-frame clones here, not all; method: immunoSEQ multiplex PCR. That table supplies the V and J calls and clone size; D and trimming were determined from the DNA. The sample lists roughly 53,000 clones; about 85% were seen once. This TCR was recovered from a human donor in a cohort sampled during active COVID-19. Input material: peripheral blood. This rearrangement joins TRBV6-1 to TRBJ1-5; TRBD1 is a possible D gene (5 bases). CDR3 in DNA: TGTGCCAGCAGTGAATTCGGACAAGATCAGCCCCAGCATTTT. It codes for CASSEFGQDQPQHF.